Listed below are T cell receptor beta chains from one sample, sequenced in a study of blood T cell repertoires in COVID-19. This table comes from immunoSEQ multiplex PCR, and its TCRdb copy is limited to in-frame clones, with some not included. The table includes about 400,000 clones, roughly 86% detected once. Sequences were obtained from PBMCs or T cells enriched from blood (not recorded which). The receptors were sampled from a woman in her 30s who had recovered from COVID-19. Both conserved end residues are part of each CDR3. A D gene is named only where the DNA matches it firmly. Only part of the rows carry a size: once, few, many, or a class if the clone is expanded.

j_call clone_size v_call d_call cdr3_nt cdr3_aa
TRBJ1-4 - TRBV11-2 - TGTGCCAGCAGCTTAGTAGGGGGGGGCGCGGGTGAAAAACTGTTTTTT CASSLVGGGAGEKLFF
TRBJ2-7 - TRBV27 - TGTGCCACCCGACCCAGGGAACATACCTACGAGCAGTACTTC CATRPREHTYEQYF
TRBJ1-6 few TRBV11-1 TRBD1 TGTGCCAGCAGCTCCCGGGACAGGGGTGTGAATTCACCCCTCCACTTT CASSSRDRGVNSPLHF
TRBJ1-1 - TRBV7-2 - TGTGCCAGCAGCCTCTCGGCGGGCAACACTGAAGCTTTCTTT CASSLSAGNTEAFF
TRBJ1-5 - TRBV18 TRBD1 TGTGCCAGCTCACCCGGGACAGGGGTTCAGCCCCAGCATTTT CASSPGTGVQPQHF
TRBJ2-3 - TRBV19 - TGTGCCAGCAAACAGAGTTACGGCACAGATACGCAGTATTTT CASKQSYGTDTQYF
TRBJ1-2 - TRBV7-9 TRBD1 TGTGCCAGCAGCCATTTCCCACAGGGGGGAAGCACCTTC CASSHFPQGGSTF
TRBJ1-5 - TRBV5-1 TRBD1 TGCGCCAGCAGCTTGACAGGGGGTGCCAATCAGCCCCAGCATTTT CASSLTGGANQPQHF
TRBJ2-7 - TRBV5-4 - TGTGCCAGCAGCTTGGGACAGGTCCAGAAGAGCGTGAACTTC CASSLGQVQKSVNF
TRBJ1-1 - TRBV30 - TGTGCCTGGGACAGAATCACTGAAGCTTTCTTT CAWDRITEAFF
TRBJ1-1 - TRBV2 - TGTGCCAGCAGACAGGGATTGGTTGAAGCTTTCTTT CASRQGLVEAFF
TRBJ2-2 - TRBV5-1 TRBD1 TGCGCCAGCAGCTTCCGGACAGGGCTGGTCGGGGAGCTGTTTTTT CASSFRTGLVGELFF
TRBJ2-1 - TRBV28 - TGTGCCAGCAGTTTGGGAGGAGGAAACCTCAATGAGCAGTTCTTC CASSLGGGNLNEQFF
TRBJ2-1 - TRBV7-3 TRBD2 TGTGCCAGCAGCCTTAGCGGGGGAGACAATGAGCAGTTCTTC CASSLSGGDNEQFF
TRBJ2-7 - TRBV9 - TGTGCCAGCAGCGTAGGGAGAAACACTGCCTACGAGCAGTACTTC CASSVGRNTAYEQYF
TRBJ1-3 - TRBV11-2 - TGTGCCAGCAGCTTACAAGGTCTGGACACGTTAAGCTCTGGAAACACCATATATTTT CASSLQGLDTLSSGNTIYF
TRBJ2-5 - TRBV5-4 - TGTGCCAGCAGCTTACTCGAGACCCAGTACTTC CASSLLETQYF
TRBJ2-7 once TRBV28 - TGTGCCAGCAGTGTAACCCGACAGATCAGTTCCTACGAGCAGTACTTC CASSVTRQISSYEQYF
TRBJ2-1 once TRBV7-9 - TGTGCCAGCAGCTCTTATGTAGATGAGCAGTTCTTC CASSSYVDEQFF
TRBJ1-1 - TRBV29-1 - TGCAGCGTTGACGTGAGCATGAACACTGAAGCTTTCTTT CSVDVSMNTEAFF
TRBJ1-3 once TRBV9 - TGTGCCAGCAGCCCCCATACAGAATACCCTGGAAACACCATATATTTT CASSPHTEYPGNTIYF
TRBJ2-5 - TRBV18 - TGTGCCAGCTCAGAGAAAGAGACCCAGTACTTC CASSEKETQYF
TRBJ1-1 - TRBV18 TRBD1 TGTGCCAGCTCACCTCAGGGGGCTGAAGCTTTCTTT CASSPQGAEAFF
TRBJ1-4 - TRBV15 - TGTGCCACCAGCAGAGATAGGACAGCTGGTAATGAAAAACTGTTTTTT CATSRDRTAGNEKLFF
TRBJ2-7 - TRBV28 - TGTGCCAGCAGCTACAGCTCCTACGAGCAGTACTTC CASSYSSYEQYF
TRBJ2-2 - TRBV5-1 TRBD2 TGCGCCAGCAGCTTGGCCCAAGCGGGAGGGCCCACCGGGGAGCTGTTTTTT CASSLAQAGGPTGELFF
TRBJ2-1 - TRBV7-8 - TGTGCCAGCAGCCCACAGGGAAGGTTCTACAATGAGCAGTTCTTC CASSPQGRFYNEQFF
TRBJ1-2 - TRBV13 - TGTGCCAGCAGCGCCTCTTTTGACCGCATAGGTGAGGATGGCTACACCTTC CASSASFDRIGEDGYTF
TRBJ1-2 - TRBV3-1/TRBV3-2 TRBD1 TGTGCCAGCACCTCGGACAGGGGGCCCTATGGCTACACCTTC CASTSDRGPYGYTF
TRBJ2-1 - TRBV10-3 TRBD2 TGTGCCATCAGTGAAAAAGCGGGAGGCCTCTCCAATGAGCAGTTCTTC CAISEKAGGLSNEQFF
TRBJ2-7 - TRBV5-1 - TGCGCCAGCAGCTCTTCCGGGACATCTACCTACGAGCAGTACTTC CASSSSGTSTYEQYF
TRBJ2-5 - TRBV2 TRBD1 TGTGCCAGCAGATGGACAGGGCCGAGTGTTGAGACCCAGTACTTC CASRWTGPSVETQYF
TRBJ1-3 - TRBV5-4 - TGTGCCAGCAGCTTGGATTCCGGAGCTAACTCTGGAAACACCATATATTTT CASSLDSGANSGNTIYF
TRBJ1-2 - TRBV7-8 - TGTGCCAGCAGCCCAGGGACTCCCCGGCGAGGCTACACCTTC CASSPGTPRRGYTF
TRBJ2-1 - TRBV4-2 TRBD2 TGTGCCAGCAGCCAAGCGGACGGCGGGGGCAATGAGCAGTTCTTC CASSQADGGGNEQFF
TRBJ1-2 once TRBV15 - TGTGCCACCAGCAGACGGGGTGCATATGGCTACACCTTC CATSRRGAYGYTF
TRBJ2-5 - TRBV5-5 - TGTGCCAGCAGCTTTTTGCCGGGTTGGGGGGAAGAGACCCAGTACTTC CASSFLPGWGEETQYF
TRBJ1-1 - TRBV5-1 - TGCGCCAGCAGCTTCAAAGAACAGGGCTTGTCTTTCTTT CASSFKEQGLSFF
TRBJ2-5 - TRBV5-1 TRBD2 TGCGCCAGCAGCTCCGGGACTAGGTCAACGGAGACCCAGTACTTC CASSSGTRSTETQYF
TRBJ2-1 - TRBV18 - TGTGCCAGCTCACCAGGGACTCCTATGCCTTACAATGAGCAGTTCTTC CASSPGTPMPYNEQFF
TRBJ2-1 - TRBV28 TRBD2 TGTGCCAGCAGTTCCTTAGCGGGAGGGGGCTACAATGAGCAGTTCTTC CASSSLAGGGYNEQFF
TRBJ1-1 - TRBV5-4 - TGTGCCAGCAGCGATCCCTCCGGGTTCATGAACACTGAAGCTTTCTTT CASSDPSGFMNTEAFF
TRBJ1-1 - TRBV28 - TGTGCCAGCAGGTCCGCAGGAACTGAAGCTTTCTTT CASRSAGTEAFF
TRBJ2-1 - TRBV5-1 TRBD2 TGCGCCAGCAGCTTGGGCCTAGCGGGAGGGCTCTCCTACAATGAGCAGTTCTTC CASSLGLAGGLSYNEQFF
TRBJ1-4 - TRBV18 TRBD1 TGTGCCAGCTCACCACCCCAACAGGGGAATGAAAAACTGTTTTTT CASSPPQQGNEKLFF